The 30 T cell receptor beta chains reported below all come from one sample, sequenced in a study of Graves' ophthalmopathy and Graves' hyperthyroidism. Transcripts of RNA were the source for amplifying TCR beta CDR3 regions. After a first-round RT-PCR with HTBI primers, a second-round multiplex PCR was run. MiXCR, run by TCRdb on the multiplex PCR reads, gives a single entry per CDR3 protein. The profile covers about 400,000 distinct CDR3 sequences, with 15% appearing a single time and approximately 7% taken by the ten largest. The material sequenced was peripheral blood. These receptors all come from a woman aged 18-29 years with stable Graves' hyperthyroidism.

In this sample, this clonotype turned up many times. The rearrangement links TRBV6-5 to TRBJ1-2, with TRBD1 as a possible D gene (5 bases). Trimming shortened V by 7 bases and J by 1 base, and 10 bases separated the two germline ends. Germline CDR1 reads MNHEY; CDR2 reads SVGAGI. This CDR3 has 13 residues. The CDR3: CASTDGGNYGYTF. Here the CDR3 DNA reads TGTGCCAGCACTGACGGGGGTAACTATGGCTACACCTTC.

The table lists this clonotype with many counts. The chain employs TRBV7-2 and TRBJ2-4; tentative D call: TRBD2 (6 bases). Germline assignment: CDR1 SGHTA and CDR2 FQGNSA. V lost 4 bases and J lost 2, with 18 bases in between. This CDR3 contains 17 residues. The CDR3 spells CASSSPDRDFSKNIQYF. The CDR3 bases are TGTGCCAGCAGCTCGCCGGATAGGGACTTTTCCAAAAACATTCAGTACTTC.

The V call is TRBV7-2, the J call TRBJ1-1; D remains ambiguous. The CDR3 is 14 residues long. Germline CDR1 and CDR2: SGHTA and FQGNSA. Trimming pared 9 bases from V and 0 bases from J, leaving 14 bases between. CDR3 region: CASARGPLNTEAFF. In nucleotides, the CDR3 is TGTGCCAGTGCGCGCGGCCCCTTGAACACTGAAGCTTTCTTT.

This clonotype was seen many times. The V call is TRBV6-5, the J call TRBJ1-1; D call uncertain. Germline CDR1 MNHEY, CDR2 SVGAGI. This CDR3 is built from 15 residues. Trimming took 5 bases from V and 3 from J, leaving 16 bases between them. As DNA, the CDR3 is TGTGCCAGCAGTCTACGGACCTTTTGGGACACTGAAGCTTTCTTT. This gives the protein CASSLRTFWDTEAFF.

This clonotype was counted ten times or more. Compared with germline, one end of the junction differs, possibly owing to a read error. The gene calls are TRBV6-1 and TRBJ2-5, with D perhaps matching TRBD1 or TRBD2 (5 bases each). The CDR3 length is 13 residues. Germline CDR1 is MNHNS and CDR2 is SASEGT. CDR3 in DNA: TGTGCCAGCAGTGTCGAGGGGTGGGAGACCAAGTACTTC. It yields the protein CASSVEGWETKYF.

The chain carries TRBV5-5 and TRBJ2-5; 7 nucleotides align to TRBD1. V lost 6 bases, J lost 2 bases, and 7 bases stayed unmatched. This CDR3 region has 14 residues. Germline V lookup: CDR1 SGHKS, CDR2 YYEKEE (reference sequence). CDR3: CASKTGTAQETQYF. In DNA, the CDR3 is TGTGCCAGCAAAACAGGGACAGCGCAAGAGACCCAGTACTTC.

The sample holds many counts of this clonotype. The CDR3 DNA is TGTGCCAGCAGTCGCCGACAGGGAATAACCATTCAGTACTTC. Amino acids: CASSRRQGITIQYF. J is TRBJ2-4 and V is TRBV27, with TRBD1 identical over 7 bases. Germline lookup yields CDR1 MNHEY and CDR2 SMNVEV (reference sequence). The V and J ends lost 5 bases and 9 bases, in that order; junction bases with no gene match: 10. The CDR3 loop spans 14 amino acids.

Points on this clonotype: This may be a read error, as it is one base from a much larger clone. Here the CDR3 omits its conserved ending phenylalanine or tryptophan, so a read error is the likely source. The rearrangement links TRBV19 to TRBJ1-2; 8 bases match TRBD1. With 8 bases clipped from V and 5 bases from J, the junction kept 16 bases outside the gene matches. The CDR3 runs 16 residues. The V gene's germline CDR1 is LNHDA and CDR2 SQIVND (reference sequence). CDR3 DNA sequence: TGTGCCAGTCAACGATTGCCGGGACAGGTAGCGTATGGCTACACCGTC. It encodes CASQRLPGQVAYGYTV.

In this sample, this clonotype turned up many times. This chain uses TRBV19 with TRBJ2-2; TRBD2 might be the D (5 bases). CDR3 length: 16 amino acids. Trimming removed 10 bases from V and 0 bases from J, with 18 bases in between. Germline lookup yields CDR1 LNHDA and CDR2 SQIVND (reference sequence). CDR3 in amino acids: CATAWGLAANTGELFF. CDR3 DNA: TGTGCCACCGCCTGGGGTCTAGCAGCGAACACCGGGGAGCTGTTTTTT.

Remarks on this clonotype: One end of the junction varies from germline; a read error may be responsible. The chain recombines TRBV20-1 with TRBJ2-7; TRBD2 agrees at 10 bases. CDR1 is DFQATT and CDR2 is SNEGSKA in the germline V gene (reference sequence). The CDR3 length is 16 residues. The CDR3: CSARDSKRGGLGEQCF. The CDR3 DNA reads TGCAGTGCTAGAGATTCGAAGCGGGGGGGGTTGGGCGAGCAGTGCTTC.

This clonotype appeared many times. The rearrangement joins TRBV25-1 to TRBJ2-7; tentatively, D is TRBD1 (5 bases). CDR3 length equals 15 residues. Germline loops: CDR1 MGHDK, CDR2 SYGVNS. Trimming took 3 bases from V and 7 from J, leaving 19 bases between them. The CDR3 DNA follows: TGTGCCAGCAGTGAGAAGGGGCCCACCGTAGGGGAGCAGTACTTC. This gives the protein CASSEKGPTVGEQYF.

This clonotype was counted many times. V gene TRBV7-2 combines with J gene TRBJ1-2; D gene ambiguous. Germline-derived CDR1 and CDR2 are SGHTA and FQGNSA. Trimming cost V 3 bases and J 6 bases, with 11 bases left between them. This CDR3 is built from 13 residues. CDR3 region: CASSFLRLDGYTF. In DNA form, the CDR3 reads TGTGCCAGCAGCTTTCTCCGCCTCGATGGCTACACCTTC.

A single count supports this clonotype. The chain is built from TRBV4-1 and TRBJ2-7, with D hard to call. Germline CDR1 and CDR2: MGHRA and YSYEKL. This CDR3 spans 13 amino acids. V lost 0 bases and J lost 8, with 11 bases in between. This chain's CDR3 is CASSQDVFQKQYF. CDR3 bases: TGCGCCAGCAGCCAAGATGTTTTCCAGAAGCAGTACTTC.

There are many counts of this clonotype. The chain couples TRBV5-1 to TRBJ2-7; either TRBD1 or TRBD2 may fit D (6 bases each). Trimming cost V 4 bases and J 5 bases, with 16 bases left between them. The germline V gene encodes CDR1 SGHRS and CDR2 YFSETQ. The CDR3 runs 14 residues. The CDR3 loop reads CASSRGPGSDEQYF. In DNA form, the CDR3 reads TGCGCCAGCAGCCGGGGGCCGGGTTCGGACGAGCAGTACTTC.

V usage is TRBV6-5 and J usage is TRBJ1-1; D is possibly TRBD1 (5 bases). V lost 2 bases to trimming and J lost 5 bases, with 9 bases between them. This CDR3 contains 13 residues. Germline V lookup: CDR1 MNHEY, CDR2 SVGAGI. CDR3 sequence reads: CASSYGRATEAFF. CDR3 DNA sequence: TGTGCCAGCAGTTACGGCAGGGCGACTGAAGCTTTCTTT.

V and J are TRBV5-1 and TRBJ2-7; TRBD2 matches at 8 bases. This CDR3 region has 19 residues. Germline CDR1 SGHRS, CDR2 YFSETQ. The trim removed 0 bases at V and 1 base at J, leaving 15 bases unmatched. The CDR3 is CASSLVGSISGMRSYEQYF. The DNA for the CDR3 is TGCGCCAGCAGCTTGGTTGGCAGCATTAGCGGGATGAGGTCCTACGAGCAGTACTTC.

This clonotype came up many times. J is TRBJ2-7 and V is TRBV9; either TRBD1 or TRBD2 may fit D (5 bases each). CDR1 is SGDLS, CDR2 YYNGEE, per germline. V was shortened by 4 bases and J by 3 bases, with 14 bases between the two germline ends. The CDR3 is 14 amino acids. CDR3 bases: TGTGCCAGCAGCCCAACCGGGACGATCTACGAGCAGTACTTC. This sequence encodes CASSPTGTIYEQYF.

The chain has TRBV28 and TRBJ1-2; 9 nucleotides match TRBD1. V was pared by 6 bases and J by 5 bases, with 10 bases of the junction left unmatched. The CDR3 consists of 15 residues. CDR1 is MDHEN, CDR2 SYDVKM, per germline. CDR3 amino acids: CASREGTGYLYGYTF. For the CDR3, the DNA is TGTGCCAGCAGAGAAGGGACAGGGTATCTTTATGGCTACACCTTC.

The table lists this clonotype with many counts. The chain's CDR3 is CASSLPRTGMNEQYF. The CDR3 DNA sequence: TGTGCCAGCAGTTTACCCCGGACAGGGATGAACGAGCAGTACTTC. This chain joins TRBV12-3 or TRBV12-4 and TRBJ2-7, with 8 bases matching TRBD1. V shed 2 bases, J shed 5 bases, and the junction held 8 bases outside the gene matches. This CDR3 comprises 15 residues.

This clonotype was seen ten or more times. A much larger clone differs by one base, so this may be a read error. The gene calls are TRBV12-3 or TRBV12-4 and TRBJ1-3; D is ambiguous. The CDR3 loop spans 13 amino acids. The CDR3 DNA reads TGTGCCAGCAGTTCCGACTCTGGAAACACCATACATTTT. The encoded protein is CASSSDSGNTIHF.

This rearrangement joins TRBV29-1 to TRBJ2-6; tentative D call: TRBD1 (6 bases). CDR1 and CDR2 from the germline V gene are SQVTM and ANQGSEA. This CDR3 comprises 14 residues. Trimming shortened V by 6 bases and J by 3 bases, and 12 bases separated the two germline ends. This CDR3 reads CSVAGVGGANVLTF. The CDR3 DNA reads TGCAGCGTCGCAGGGGTCGGTGGGGCCAACGTCCTGACTTTC.

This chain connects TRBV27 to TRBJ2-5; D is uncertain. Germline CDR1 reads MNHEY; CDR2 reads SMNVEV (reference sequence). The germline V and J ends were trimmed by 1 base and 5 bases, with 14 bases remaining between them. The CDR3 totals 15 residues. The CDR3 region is CASSLFSRVGETQYF. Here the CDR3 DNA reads TGTGCCAGCAGTTTATTTTCCCGGGTCGGGGAGACCCAGTACTTC.

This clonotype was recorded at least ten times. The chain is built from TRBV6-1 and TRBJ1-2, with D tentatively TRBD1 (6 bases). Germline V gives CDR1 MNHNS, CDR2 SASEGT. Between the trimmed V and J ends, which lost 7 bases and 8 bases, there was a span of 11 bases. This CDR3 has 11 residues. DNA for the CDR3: TGTGCCAGCACACGAGGGGGGGGCTACACCTTC. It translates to CASTRGGGYTF.

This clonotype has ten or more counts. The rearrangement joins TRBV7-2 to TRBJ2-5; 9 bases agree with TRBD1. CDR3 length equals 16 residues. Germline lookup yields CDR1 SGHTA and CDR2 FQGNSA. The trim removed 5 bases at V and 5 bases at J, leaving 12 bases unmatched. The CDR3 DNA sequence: TGTGCCAGCAGCCCGGGACAGGGATGGGGTGGCGAGACCCAGTACTTC. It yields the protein CASSPGQGWGGETQYF.

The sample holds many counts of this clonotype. CDR3 in DNA: TGTGCCAGCAGGTACCGACCGGGACAGGGAAAAGAGACCCAGTACTTC. Amino acid sequence: CASRYRPGQGKETQYF. The rearrangement uses TRBV6-2 or TRBV6-3 and TRBJ2-5; 9 nucleotides line up with TRBD1. J lost 3 bases, V lost 6 bases, and 11 bases had no gene match. The CDR3 loop spans 16 amino acids. Germline lookup yields CDR1 MNHEY and CDR2 SVGEGT.

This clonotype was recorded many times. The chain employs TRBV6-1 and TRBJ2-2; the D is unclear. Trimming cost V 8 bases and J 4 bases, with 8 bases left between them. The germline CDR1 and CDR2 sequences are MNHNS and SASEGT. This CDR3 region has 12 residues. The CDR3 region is CASGFGTGELFF. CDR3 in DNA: TGTGCCAGCGGGTTTGGCACCGGGGAGCTGTTTTTT.

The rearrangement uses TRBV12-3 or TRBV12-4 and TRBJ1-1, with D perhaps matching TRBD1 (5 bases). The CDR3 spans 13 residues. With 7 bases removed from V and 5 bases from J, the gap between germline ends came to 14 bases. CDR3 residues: CASKGQVETEAFF. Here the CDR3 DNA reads TGTGCCAGCAAGGGGCAGGTGGAAACTGAAGCTTTCTTT.

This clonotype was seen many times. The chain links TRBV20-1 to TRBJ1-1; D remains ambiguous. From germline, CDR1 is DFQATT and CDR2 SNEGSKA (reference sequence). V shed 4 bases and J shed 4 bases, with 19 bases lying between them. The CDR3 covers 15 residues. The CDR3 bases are TGCAGTGCTACACCCACTCCCACTCGGAGCACTGAAGCTTTCTTT. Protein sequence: CSATPTPTRSTEAFF.

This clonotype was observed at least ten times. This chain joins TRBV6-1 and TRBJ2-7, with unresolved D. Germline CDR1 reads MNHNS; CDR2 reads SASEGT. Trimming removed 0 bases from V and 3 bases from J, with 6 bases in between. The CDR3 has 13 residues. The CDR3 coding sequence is TGTGCCAGCAGTGAAGCGGTGGGCTACGAGCAGTACTTC. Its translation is CASSEAVGYEQYF.

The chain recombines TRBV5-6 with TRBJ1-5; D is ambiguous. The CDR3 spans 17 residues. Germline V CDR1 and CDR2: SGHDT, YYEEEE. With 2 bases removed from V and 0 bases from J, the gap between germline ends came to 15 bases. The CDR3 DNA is TGTGCCAGCAGCTTTCATGCGTGGGTGGATAGCAATCAGCCCCAGCATTTT. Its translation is CASSFHAWVDSNQPQHF.